This entry lists 20 T cell receptor beta chains sequenced from one sample in a study of post-analysis software for immune sequencing data. What these receptors recognize is not known. Overall study findings and caveats: Four or five TRBV segments occurring more often in patients than controls included TRBV5-6, TRBV5-1 and TRBV20-1.

Built from TCR beta cDNA, the libraries had unique molecular identifiers in them. MiXCR, applied by TCRdb to the PCR reads, yields one record per CDR3 protein. The repertoire holds 430,000 or so distinct CDR3 sequences, with roughly 40% as singletons. Material for sequencing was blood. The receptors were gathered from a girl aged 2 to 10 with multiple sclerosis.

The chain has TRBV25-1 and TRBJ2-1; TRBD2 matches 7 bases. CDR1 is MGHDK and CDR2 is SYGVNS in the germline V gene. With V trimmed by 8 bases and J by 6 bases, 13 bases remained unmatched. The CDR3 is 15 residues long. The CDR3, as DNA: TGTGCCAGCCGTGCCGCCAGGGAGGGATCCAATGAGCAGTTCTTC. Protein: CASRAAREGSNEQFF.

V is TRBV7-9 and J is TRBJ1-4, with D possibly TRBD1 on 5 matching bases. With 6 bases removed from V and 0 bases from J, the gap between germline ends came to 8 bases. This CDR3 region has 14 residues. Germline values: CDR1 SEHNR, CDR2 FQNEAQ (reference sequence). This chain's CDR3 is CASRRGSTNEKLFF. As DNA, the CDR3 is TGTGCCAGCAGAAGGGGCTCAACTAATGAAAAACTGTTTTTT.

This clonotype has only a few counts. This CDR3 reads CASSLVGGTPYGYTF. DNA for the CDR3: TGTGCCAGCAGTTTAGTTGGGGGGACACCCTATGGCTACACCTTC. The chain employs TRBV12-3 or TRBV12-4 and TRBJ1-2, with D perhaps matching TRBD1 (6 bases). The V gene lost 1 base and the J gene lost 4 bases, with 13 bases spanning the gap. The length of the CDR3 is 15 residues.

The rearrangement uses TRBV29-1 and TRBJ2-4; 7 bases map to TRBD1. V dropped 6 bases and J dropped 1; count of bases not matched to a gene: 6. The germline V gene has CDR1 SQVTM and CDR2 ANQGSEA. The CDR3 runs 14 residues. CDR3 sequence reads: CSVLGTVAKNIQYF. DNA of the CDR3: TGCAGCGTGCTCGGGACAGTCGCCAAAAACATTCAGTACTTC.

The rearrangement joins TRBV6-2 or TRBV6-3 to TRBJ2-1; 10 bases are shared with TRBD1. Trimming cost V 6 bases and J 6 bases; bases outside gene matches: 8. The CDR3 has 15 residues. From germline, CDR1 is MNHEY and CDR2 SVGEGT. Written as DNA, the CDR3 is TGTGCCAGCAGATGGACAGGGGGGGATTCCAATGAGCAGTTCTTC. Its translation is CASRWTGGDSNEQFF.

The chain couples TRBV20-1 to TRBJ2-1; 7 bases align to TRBD2. The J segment lost 0 bases and the V segment lost 2 bases, leaving 7 bases of the junction unmatched. The V gene's germline CDR1 is DFQATT and CDR2 SNEGSKA (reference sequence). This CDR3 is built from 16 residues. The CDR3 DNA reads as TGCAGTGCTAGACCCTTGGGGGGGATCTCCTACAATGAGCAGTTCTTC. It codes for CSARPLGGISYNEQFF.

V gene TRBV5-6 combines with J gene TRBJ2-5; unclear D gene. The CDR3 totals 13 residues. Germline values: CDR1 SGHDT, CDR2 YYEEEE. V lost 0 bases and J lost 3, with 6 bases in between. The CDR3 sequence: CASSLDTEETQYF. Here the CDR3 DNA reads TGTGCCAGCAGCTTGGACACTGAAGAGACCCAGTACTTC. Full variable domain (outside the CDR3, taken from reference TRBV5-6 and TRBJ2-5): DAGVTQSPTHLIKTRGQQVTLRCSPKSGHDTVSWYQQALGQGPQFIFQYYEEEERQRGNFPDRFSGHQFPNYSSELNVNALLLGDSALYLCASSLDTEETQYFGPGTRLLVL.

This clonotype appeared once. The germline gene is not matched at one end of the junction; a read error may be the cause. V and J are TRBV2 and TRBJ1-4; D may be TRBD1 (5 bases). The germline V gene encodes CDR1 SNHLY and CDR2 FYNNEI. The CDR3 extends over 15 amino acids. This CDR3 reads CASREGQPNSEKLFF. CDR3 DNA: TGTGCCAGCAGAGAAGGACAACCTAATAGTGAAAAACTGTTTTTT.

This rearrangement joins TRBV5-1 to TRBJ2-3; D perhaps matches TRBD1 (5 bases). The length of the CDR3 is 14 residues. CDR1 and CDR2 from the germline V gene are SGHRS and YFSETQ. The ends were cut back, 4 bases at V and 1 base at J, with 10 bases in the middle. In nucleotides, the CDR3 is TGCGCCAGCAGCCCATCGACAGGCACAGATACGCAGTATTTT. As protein: CASSPSTGTDTQYF.

The chain recombines TRBV7-3 with TRBJ2-3, with a weak D call TRBD2 (5 bases). The CDR3 runs to 13 residues. Trimming took off 3 bases at V and 6 bases at J, with 10 bases between the two ends. Germline V gene sequence: CDR1 SGHTA, CDR2 FQGTGA. This CDR3 reads CASSLDSPDTQYF. In DNA form, the CDR3 reads TGTGCCAGCAGCTTGGACTCCCCGGATACGCAGTATTTT.

V gene TRBV7-9 combines with J gene TRBJ2-1, with D uncertain. V dropped 1 base and J dropped 8 bases, with 15 bases sitting between them. From germline, CDR1 is SEHNR and CDR2 FQNEAQ (reference sequence). The CDR3 extends over 15 amino acids. In nucleotides, the CDR3 is TGTGCCAGCAGCTTAGGTGACTTCAACACCGATGAGCAGTTCTTC. Protein: CASSLGDFNTDEQFF.

This clonotype was counted once. This rearrangement joins TRBV5-1 to TRBJ2-1; a weak D match, TRBD1 (5 bases). The germline V gene has CDR1 SGHRS and CDR2 YFSETQ. This CDR3 has 13 amino acids. Trimming removed 4 bases at V and 5 bases at J, with 10 bases between. This CDR3 is CASSGASDNEQFF. The CDR3 DNA reads TGCGCCAGCAGCGGGGCCAGCGACAATGAGCAGTTCTTC.

The chain joins TRBV27 to TRBJ2-1; D unresolved. Trimming removed 5 bases from V and 0 bases from J, with 14 bases in between. The CDR3 runs to 16 residues. CDR1 is MNHEY and CDR2 is SMNVEV in the germline V gene (reference sequence). This CDR3 is CASSPNYSHSYNEQFF. The CDR3 DNA follows: TGTGCCAGCAGTCCTAACTACAGCCACTCCTACAATGAGCAGTTCTTC.

This clonotype was seen only a few times. The chain joins TRBV15 to TRBJ2-7; D not certain. There are 14 residues in the CDR3. Trimming removed 0 bases at V and 5 bases at J, with 11 bases between. Germline values: CDR1 LNHNV, CDR2 YYDKDF (reference sequence). The DNA of the CDR3 is TGTGCCACCAGCAGAGATCGTTCGGCGGACGAGCAGTACTTC. As protein: CATSRDRSADEQYF.

This chain joins TRBV10-3 and TRBJ2-1; weak D call: TRBD2 (5 bases). Germline values: CDR1 ENHRY, CDR2 SYGVKD. This CDR3 is built from 17 residues. V was clipped by 3 bases and J by 1 base, with 16 bases between them. CDR3 in DNA: TGTGCCATCAGTGACCCGAGAGGGAGCCTTTCCTACAATGAGCAGTTCTTC. Translation gives CAISDPRGSLSYNEQFF.

A word on this clonotype: A much larger clone differs from this one at a single base, so this may be a read error. V usage is TRBV29-1 and J usage is TRBJ2-7; the match to TRBD1 covers 8 bases. The CDR3 contains 12 residues. Germline loops: CDR1 SQVTM, CDR2 ANQGSEA. The CDR3 coding sequence is TGCAGCGTAGGGACAGGCAGCTACGGGCAGTACTTC. It is translated as CSVGTGSYGQYF.

This clonotype was seen only a few times. V is TRBV4-1 and J is TRBJ2-5; a weak D match, TRBD2 (6 bases). Germline CDR1 reads MGHRA; CDR2 reads YSYEKL. The length of the CDR3 is 13 residues. Trimming left V 3 bases short and J 5 bases short, with 10 bases between. CDR3 residues: CASSQEGRETQYF. For the CDR3, the DNA is TGCGCCAGCAGCCAGGAGGGGCGGGAGACCCAGTACTTC.

The chain uses TRBV4-1 and TRBJ2-3; TRBD1 aligns across 7 bases. In germline, CDR1 is MGHRA, CDR2 YSYEKL. The junction had 7 bases not matched to a gene; V was cut back by 6 bases and J by 1 base. This CDR3 region has 15 residues. As DNA, the CDR3 is TGCGCCAGCAGACACAGGACAGGTCGCACAGATACGCAGTATTTT. This translates into CASRHRTGRTDTQYF.

This clonotype was counted only a few times. V usage is TRBV3-1 and J usage is TRBJ2-1; D possibly uses TRBD1 or TRBD2 (5 bases each). This CDR3 region has 12 residues. V shed 8 bases and J shed 5 bases, with 10 bases lying between them. CDR1 LGHDT and CDR2 YNNKEL come from the germline V gene (reference sequence). CDR3 coding DNA: TGTGCCAGCTGGGGGACCAACAATGAGCAGTTCTTC. It specifies CASWGTNNEQFF.

The chain has TRBV28 and TRBJ2-1; D ambiguous. The CDR3 extends over 14 amino acids. Germline V gene sequence: CDR1 MDHEN, CDR2 SYDVKM. Trimming removed 3 bases at V and 7 bases at J, with 13 bases between. The chain's CDR3 is CASSLPELGNEQFF. Written as DNA, the CDR3 is TGTGCCAGCAGTTTGCCCGAGTTGGGGAATGAGCAGTTCTTC.